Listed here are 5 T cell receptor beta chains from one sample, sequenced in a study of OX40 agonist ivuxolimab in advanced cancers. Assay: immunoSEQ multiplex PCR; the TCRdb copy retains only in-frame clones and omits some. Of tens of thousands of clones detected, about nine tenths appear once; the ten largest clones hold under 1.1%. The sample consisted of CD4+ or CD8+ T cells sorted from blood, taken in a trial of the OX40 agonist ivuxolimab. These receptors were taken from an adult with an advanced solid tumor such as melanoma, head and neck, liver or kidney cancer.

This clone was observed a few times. CDR3 sequence: CASSTPGTGGKIYGYTF. As DNA, the CDR3 is TGTGCCAGTAGTACGCCCGGGACAGGGGGCAAGATCTATGGCTACACCTTC. The chain uses TRBV19 and TRBJ1-2; 12 bases are shared with TRBD1. Looked up from germline, CDR1 is LNHDA and CDR2 is SQIVND (reference sequence). The CDR3 contains 17 residues. V shed 4 bases and J 4 bases; nucleotides not matched to a gene: 10.

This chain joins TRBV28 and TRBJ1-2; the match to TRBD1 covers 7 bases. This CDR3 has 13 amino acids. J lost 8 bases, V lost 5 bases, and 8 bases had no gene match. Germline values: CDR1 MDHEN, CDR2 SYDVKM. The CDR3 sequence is CASSHDRVRGYTF. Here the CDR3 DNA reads TGTGCCAGCAGTCACGACAGGGTACGCGGCTACACCTTC.

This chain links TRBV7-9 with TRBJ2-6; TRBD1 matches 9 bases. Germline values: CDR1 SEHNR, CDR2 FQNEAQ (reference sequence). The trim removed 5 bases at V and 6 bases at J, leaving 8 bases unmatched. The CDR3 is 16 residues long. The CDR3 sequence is CASSPTGGRLANVLTF. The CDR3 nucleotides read TGTGCCAGCAGCCCTACAGGGGGCCGCCTGGCCAACGTCCTGACTTTC.

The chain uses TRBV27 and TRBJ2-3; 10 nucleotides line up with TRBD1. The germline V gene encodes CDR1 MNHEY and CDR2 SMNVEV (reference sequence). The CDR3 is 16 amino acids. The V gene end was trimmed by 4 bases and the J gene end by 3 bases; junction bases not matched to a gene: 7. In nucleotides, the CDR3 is TGTGCCAGCAGTTGGGGCCGGACAGGGGGAACAGATACGCAGTATTTT. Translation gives CASSWGRTGGTDTQYF.

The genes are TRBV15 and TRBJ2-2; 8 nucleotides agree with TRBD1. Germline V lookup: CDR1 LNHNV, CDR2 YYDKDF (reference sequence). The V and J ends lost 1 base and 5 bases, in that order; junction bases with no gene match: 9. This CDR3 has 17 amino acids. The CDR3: CATSRAPTRGRTGELFF. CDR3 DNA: TGTGCCACCAGCAGAGCCCCAACCAGGGGGCGTACCGGGGAGCTGTTTTTT.